Presented here are 8 T cell receptor beta chains from one specimen sequenced in a study of tumor-infiltrating lymphocytes in localized non-small cell lung cancer. Clones were read by immunoSEQ multiplex PCR, and TCRdb kept only the in-frame ones, dropping some. The data hold thousands of clones, with 65% to 85% observed a single time. The source material was uninvolved lung tissue not adjacent to the tumor. These receptors came from a human donor with non-small cell lung cancer.

By share, this clone counts as medium-sized. This rearrangement joins TRBV7-9 to TRBJ2-5; D might be TRBD1 or TRBD2, each matching 5 bases. This CDR3 is 15 amino acids long. Germline V gene data show CDR1 as SEHNR and CDR2 as FQNEAQ (reference sequence). Deletions cut 5 bases from V and 1 base from J, with 14 bases between. The CDR3 DNA sequence: TGTGCCAGCAGCCCCCGACAGACTACCCAAGAGACCCAGTACTTC. Its protein is CASSPRQTTQETQYF.

This clone was detected only a few times. V usage is TRBV6-1 and J usage is TRBJ1-5, with D perhaps TRBD1 (5 bases). The V gene lost 9 bases and the J gene lost 4 bases, with 13 bases spanning the gap. The CDR3 totals 13 residues. Germline V gives CDR1 MNHNS, CDR2 SASEGT. CDR3 nucleotide sequence: TGTGCCAGTCTCGGGGGGTCGAATCAGCCCCAGCATTTT. Translation: CASLGGSNQPQHF.

In its sample, this clone is medium-sized (0.01 to 0.1%). This chain uses TRBV6-5 with TRBJ1-5; D not resolved. This CDR3 is 15 amino acids long. Per the germline V gene, CDR1 is MNHEY and CDR2 is SVGAGI. The V end lost 2 bases, the J end lost 3 bases, and 11 bases lay between the germline ends. CDR3 amino acids: CASSYRVGDNQPQHF. The CDR3 DNA reads as TGTGCCAGCAGTTACCGGGTGGGAGACAATCAGCCCCAGCATTTT.

The rearrangement uses TRBV10-2 and TRBJ2-5, with TRBD2 identical over 7 bases. Germline CDR1 reads WSHSY; CDR2 reads SAAADI. This CDR3 region has 17 residues. The V gene end was trimmed by 6 bases and the J gene end by 2 bases; junction bases not matched to a gene: 15. CDR3 DNA sequence: TGCGCCAGCAGCGCCCTAGGTGGGCGGGGGAGACAAGAGACCCAGTACTTC. Its translation: CASSALGGRGRQETQYF.

The gene calls are TRBV7-3 and TRBJ2-3; D is unclear. The CDR3 consists of 13 residues. In germline, CDR1 is SGHTA, CDR2 FQGTGA. Trimming took off 5 bases at V and 5 bases at J, with 11 bases between the two ends. The CDR3 here is CASSPRAGDTQYF. For the CDR3, the DNA is TGTGCCAGCAGCCCTAGGGCCGGAGATACGCAGTATTTT.

J is TRBJ2-1 and V is TRBV5-4, with 10 bases fitting TRBD2. The CDR3 contains 17 residues. Germline CDR1 and CDR2: SGHNT and YYREEE (reference sequence). The V gene end was trimmed by 4 bases and the J gene end by 8 bases; junction bases not matched to a gene: 15. CDR3 region: CASSPGGASGGRYEQFF. DNA for the CDR3: TGTGCCAGCAGCCCTGGGGGGGCTAGCGGGGGACGTTATGAGCAGTTCTTC.

The chain couples TRBV28 to TRBJ2-3; perhaps TRBD2 as D (6 bases). Germline V gene sequence: CDR1 MDHEN, CDR2 SYDVKM. The CDR3 has 16 amino acids. Between the trimmed V and J ends, which lost 0 bases and 2 bases, there was a span of 12 bases. The CDR3 sequence: CASSLWAGSHTDTQYF. The CDR3 region has the DNA TGTGCCAGCAGTTTATGGGCGGGGAGTCACACAGATACGCAGTATTTT.

This sequence joins TRBV6-4 and TRBJ2-3; maybe TRBD2 (6 bases). Trimming cost V 3 bases and J 5 bases, with 12 bases left between them. This CDR3 is 14 amino acids long. CDR1 is MRHNA, CDR2 SNTAGT, per germline. The CDR3: CASSEEGEEDTQYF. CDR3 in DNA: TGTGCCAGCAGTGAGGAAGGGGAGGAAGATACGCAGTATTTT.